This is a list of T cell receptor beta chains from one sample in a study of blood T cell repertoires in COVID-19. Sequencing used immunoSEQ multiplex PCR; TCRdb keeps in-frame clones, though not all of them. The data contain about 110,000 clones, roughly four fifths of them singletons. The sample was peripheral blood. The receptor set was obtained from a woman aged 55-75 years with acute or convalescent COVID-19. Each CDR3 is given with its conserved first and last residue. A D gene is named only where the DNA matches it firmly. Not every row has a clone size; where given, it reads once, few, many or a size class.

CDR3aa: CASSLAQGTASYNEQFF
CDR3nt: TGTGCCAGCAGCTTAGCCCAAGGGACAGCCTCCTACAATGAGCAGTTCTTC
abundance: NA
d_gene: TRBD1
v_gene: TRBV7-8
j_gene: TRBJ2-1

CDR3aa: CASSLAPAGEQETQYF
CDR3nt: TGCGCCAGCAGCTTGGCTCCAGCGGGAGAGCAAGAGACCCAGTACTTC
abundance: once
d_gene: TRBD2
v_gene: TRBV5-1
j_gene: TRBJ2-5

CDR3aa: CASSPPVGAHTDTQYF
CDR3nt: TGTGCCAGCTCACCACCGGTTGGGGCCCACACAGATACGCAGTATTTT
abundance: NA
d_gene: NA
v_gene: TRBV18
j_gene: TRBJ2-3

CDR3aa: CAWSTLSSTYYGYTF
CDR3nt: TGTGCCTGGAGTACCCTCTCGTCTACCTACTATGGCTACACCTTC
abundance: NA
d_gene: NA
v_gene: TRBV30
j_gene: TRBJ1-2

CDR3aa: CASSQGESRNSPLHF
CDR3nt: TGTGCCAGCAGCCAGGGCGAATCGAGAAATTCACCCCTCCACTTT
abundance: NA
d_gene: NA
v_gene: TRBV3-1/TRBV3-2
j_gene: TRBJ1-6

CDR3aa: CASSQNRGRITGELFF
CDR3nt: TGTGCCAGCAGCCAGAACAGGGGGCGTATCACCGGGGAGCTGTTTTTT
abundance: few
d_gene: TRBD1
v_gene: TRBV14
j_gene: TRBJ2-2

CDR3aa: CASSILQGARTEAFF
CDR3nt: TGTGCCAGTAGTATACTACAGGGGGCCAGGACTGAAGCTTTCTTT
abundance: NA
d_gene: TRBD1
v_gene: TRBV19
j_gene: TRBJ1-1

CDR3aa: CASSPREERGYTF
CDR3nt: TGTGCCAGCAGCCCCAGGGAGGAGAGAGGCTACACCTTC
abundance: NA
d_gene: NA
v_gene: TRBV12-3/TRBV12-4
j_gene: TRBJ1-2

CDR3aa: CASSLLERQADYEQYF
CDR3nt: TGTGCCAGCAGTCTTCTAGAGAGACAGGCCGACTACGAGCAGTACTTC
abundance: NA
d_gene: NA
v_gene: TRBV28
j_gene: TRBJ2-7

CDR3aa: CASRPIVGSREYF
CDR3nt: TGTGCCAGCAGGCCTATTGTGGGCTCAAGAGAGTATTTT
abundance: NA
d_gene: NA
v_gene: TRBV2
j_gene: TRBJ2-3

CDR3aa: CATSRTGTGGATDTQYF
CDR3nt: TGTGCCACCAGCAGGACCGGGACAGGGGGGGCCACAGATACGCAGTATTTT
abundance: NA
d_gene: TRBD1
v_gene: TRBV15
j_gene: TRBJ2-3

CDR3aa: CASSEATYSPGQETQYF
CDR3nt: TGTGCCAGCAGTGAAGCGACTTACTCCCCGGGGCAAGAGACCCAGTACTTC
abundance: NA
d_gene: NA
v_gene: TRBV6-1
j_gene: TRBJ2-5

CDR3aa: CASSVEGQGYNSPLHF
CDR3nt: TGTGCCAGCAGCGTAGAGGGGCAAGGCTATAATTCACCCCTCCACTTT
abundance: NA
d_gene: NA
v_gene: TRBV9
j_gene: TRBJ1-6

CDR3aa: CASSIGLAGGRVTGELFF
CDR3nt: TGTGCCAGTAGTATTGGACTAGCGGGGGGGCGAGTCACCGGGGAGCTGTTTTTT
abundance: NA
d_gene: TRBD2
v_gene: TRBV19
j_gene: TRBJ2-2

CDR3aa: CASSYSTGYGEKLFF
CDR3nt: TGTGCCAGCAGTTACTCGACAGGGTATGGTGAAAAACTGTTTTTT
abundance: NA
d_gene: TRBD1
v_gene: TRBV6-6
j_gene: TRBJ1-4

CDR3aa: CASSIGGGQGSQPQHF
CDR3nt: TGTGCCAGTAGTATTGGAGGAGGGCAGGGCAGTCAGCCCCAGCATTTT
abundance: NA
d_gene: NA
v_gene: TRBV19
j_gene: TRBJ1-5

CDR3aa: CASSMHSRNTEAFF
CDR3nt: TGTGCCAGTAGTATGCATTCTAGAAACACTGAAGCTTTCTTT
abundance: NA
d_gene: NA
v_gene: TRBV19
j_gene: TRBJ1-1

CDR3aa: CASSAQGNEQFF
CDR3nt: TGTGCCAGCAGCGCACAGGGAAATGAGCAGTTCTTC
abundance: NA
d_gene: NA
v_gene: TRBV2
j_gene: TRBJ2-1

CDR3aa: CASSFTGGATNEKLFF
CDR3nt: TGTGCCAGCAGCTTCACAGGGGGCGCAACTAATGAAAAACTGTTTTTT
abundance: NA
d_gene: TRBD1
v_gene: TRBV5-4
j_gene: TRBJ1-4

CDR3aa: CASGAVGANTEAFF
CDR3nt: TGTGCCAGCGGCGCCGTGGGGGCGAACACTGAAGCTTTCTTT
abundance: NA
d_gene: NA
v_gene: TRBV6-5
j_gene: TRBJ1-1

CDR3aa: CASSQRQGADTQYF
CDR3nt: TGCGCCAGCAGCCAGCGTCAGGGGGCAGATACGCAGTATTTT
abundance: NA
d_gene: TRBD1
v_gene: TRBV5-1
j_gene: TRBJ2-3

CDR3aa: CAIRDRNNNEQFF
CDR3nt: TGTGCCATCAGGGACAGGAATAACAATGAGCAGTTCTTC
abundance: NA
d_gene: TRBD1
v_gene: TRBV10-3
j_gene: TRBJ2-1

CDR3aa: CASSFGFNQPQHF
CDR3nt: TGTGCCAGCAGTTTTGGCTTTAATCAGCCCCAGCATTTT
abundance: NA
d_gene: NA
v_gene: TRBV12-3/TRBV12-4
j_gene: TRBJ1-5

CDR3aa: CASSHGWGGTDTQYF
CDR3nt: TGTGCCAGCAGCCATGGCTGGGGGGGGACAGATACGCAGTATTTT
abundance: NA
d_gene: TRBD2
v_gene: TRBV5-6
j_gene: TRBJ2-3

CDR3aa: CASQGGHGNTIYF
CDR3nt: TGTGCCAGCCAGGGAGGGCATGGAAACACCATATATTTT
abundance: NA
d_gene: NA
v_gene: TRBV9
j_gene: TRBJ1-3

CDR3aa: CASSVGGRGLETQYF
CDR3nt: TGTGCCAGCAGCGTAGGAGGTAGAGGGTTGGAGACCCAGTACTTC
abundance: NA
d_gene: NA
v_gene: TRBV9
j_gene: TRBJ2-5

CDR3aa: CATSDRTGARNTIYF
CDR3nt: TGTGCCACCAGCGATAGGACAGGGGCGAGAAACACCATATATTTT
abundance: NA
d_gene: TRBD1
v_gene: TRBV24-1
j_gene: TRBJ1-3

CDR3aa: CASRLGRAPQETQYF
CDR3nt: TGCGCCAGCAGACTGGGCAGGGCGCCCCAAGAGACCCAGTACTTC
abundance: NA
d_gene: NA
v_gene: TRBV5-1
j_gene: TRBJ2-5

CDR3aa: CASSQDQVVWNTIYF
CDR3nt: TGTGCCAGCAGCCAAGACCAGGTCGTTTGGAACACCATATATTTT
abundance: NA
d_gene: NA
v_gene: TRBV4-2
j_gene: TRBJ1-3

CDR3aa: CASSASGTMGEKLFF
CDR3nt: TGTGCCAGCAGCGCTTCCGGGACAATGGGCGAAAAACTGTTTTTT
abundance: NA
d_gene: NA
v_gene: TRBV5-4
j_gene: TRBJ1-4

CDR3aa: CASSATGWNEQFF
CDR3nt: TGTGCCAGCAGCGCCACAGGGTGGAATGAGCAGTTCTTC
abundance: NA
d_gene: NA
v_gene: TRBV9
j_gene: TRBJ2-1

CDR3aa: CASSPIRTDDNEQFF
CDR3nt: TGTGCCAGCTCACCCATCAGGACAGATGACAATGAGCAGTTCTTC
abundance: NA
d_gene: NA
v_gene: TRBV18
j_gene: TRBJ2-1

CDR3aa: CASSVVQGAYAFF
CDR3nt: TGTGCCAGCAGCGTAGTACAGGGGGCTTACGCTTTCTTT
abundance: NA
d_gene: TRBD1
v_gene: TRBV9
j_gene: TRBJ1-1

CDR3aa: CASSPRQDPPYERYF
CDR3nt: TGTGCCAGCAGCCCTCGACAGGACCCCCCTTACGAGCGGTACTTC
abundance: NA
d_gene: NA
v_gene: TRBV9
j_gene: TRBJ2-7

CDR3aa: CASSPRTANYGYTF
CDR3nt: TGTGCCAGCAGCCCAAGGACAGCCAACTATGGCTACACCTTC
abundance: NA
d_gene: NA
v_gene: TRBV7-2
j_gene: TRBJ1-2

CDR3aa: CASSSGAPYEQYF
CDR3nt: TGTGCCAGTAGCTCAGGGGCCCCCTACGAGCAGTACTTC
abundance: NA
d_gene: NA
v_gene: TRBV6-5
j_gene: TRBJ2-7

CDR3aa: CASSLDSSGANVLTF
CDR3nt: TGTGCCAGCAGCTTGGACAGCTCTGGGGCCAACGTCCTGACTTTC
abundance: NA
d_gene: NA
v_gene: TRBV5-4
j_gene: TRBJ2-6

CDR3aa: CASSLSSGTPYEQYF
CDR3nt: TGCGCCAGCAGCTTGAGTTCCGGGACACCTTACGAGCAGTACTTC
abundance: NA
d_gene: NA
v_gene: TRBV5-1
j_gene: TRBJ2-7

CDR3aa: CASSSRVGGNEKLFF
CDR3nt: TGTGCCAGCAGTTCCCGCGTCGGCGGAAATGAAAAACTGTTTTTT
abundance: NA
d_gene: NA
v_gene: TRBV28
j_gene: TRBJ1-4

CDR3aa: CASILKRQCSYEQYF
CDR3nt: TGTGCCAGCATTCTAAAGCGACAGTGCTCCTACGAGCAGTACTTC
abundance: NA
d_gene: NA
v_gene: TRBV3-1/TRBV3-2
j_gene: TRBJ2-7

CDR3aa: CASSQALGTAGNTIYF
CDR3nt: TGCGCCAGCAGCCAAGCACTTGGGACAGCTGGAAACACCATATATTTT
abundance: NA
d_gene: TRBD1
v_gene: TRBV4-1
j_gene: TRBJ1-3

CDR3aa: CASSFSGVPNEKLFF
CDR3nt: TGTGCCAGCAGCTTCTCAGGGGTCCCTAATGAAAAACTGTTTTTT
abundance: NA
d_gene: NA
v_gene: TRBV7-2
j_gene: TRBJ1-4

CDR3aa: CASSSLQGPPQHF
CDR3nt: TGTGCCAGCAGTTCCCTCCAGGGGCCGCCCCAGCATTTT
abundance: NA
d_gene: NA
v_gene: TRBV2
j_gene: TRBJ1-5

CDR3aa: CASSLQGQTGNTIYF
CDR3nt: TGTGCCAGCAGTTTACAGGGACAGACTGGAAACACCATATATTTT
abundance: NA
d_gene: TRBD1
v_gene: TRBV27
j_gene: TRBJ1-3

CDR3aa: CASSQALAVPIDTQYF
CDR3nt: TGCGCCAGCAGCCAGGCTCTAGCGGTCCCCATAGATACGCAGTATTTT
abundance: NA
d_gene: TRBD2
v_gene: TRBV4-1
j_gene: TRBJ2-3

CDR3aa: CASSAQLGTNEQFF
CDR3nt: TGCGCCAGCAGCGCCCAACTAGGAACTAATGAGCAGTTCTTC
abundance: NA
d_gene: NA
v_gene: TRBV5-1
j_gene: TRBJ2-1

CDR3aa: CASNEDRNTEAFF
CDR3nt: TGTGCCAGTAACGAGGACAGGAACACTGAAGCTTTCTTT
abundance: NA
d_gene: NA
v_gene: TRBV19
j_gene: TRBJ1-1

CDR3aa: CASSPTGQGMNTEAFF
CDR3nt: TGCGCCAGCAGCCCCACGGGACAGGGAATGAACACTGAAGCTTTCTTT
abundance: NA
d_gene: TRBD1
v_gene: TRBV5-1
j_gene: TRBJ1-1

CDR3aa: CASSQETGTDTQYF
CDR3nt: TGTGCCAGCAGCCAAGAAACAGGCACAGATACGCAGTATTTT
abundance: NA
d_gene: NA
v_gene: TRBV3-1/TRBV3-2
j_gene: TRBJ2-3